This T cell receptor beta chain was retrieved from a study of T cells after yellow fever vaccination. Findings of the study overall: Weaker, the secondary response had a peak occurring faster, on day 5 versus 15.

Worth noting for this clonotype: Antigen specificity is unknown.

MiXCR, run by TCRdb on the 5' RACE reads, gives a single entry per CDR3 protein. The sample shows some 390,000 distinct CDR3 sequences, around a sixth of them seen only once. Trimming cost V 0 bases and J 5 bases, with 6 bases left between them. Germline lookup yields CDR1 SGDLS and CDR2 YYNGEE. The CDR3 spans 12 residues. The rearrangement joins TRBV9 to TRBJ2-7; unclear D gene. The sequences come from PBMCs, collected before the yellow fever booster vaccination. The receptor's source is a man aged 18 to 30 who received the YFV17D yellow fever vaccine. The CDR3 loop reads CASSVGQNEQYF. The CDR3 DNA is TGTGCCAGCAGCGTAGGCCAGAACGAGCAGTACTTC.